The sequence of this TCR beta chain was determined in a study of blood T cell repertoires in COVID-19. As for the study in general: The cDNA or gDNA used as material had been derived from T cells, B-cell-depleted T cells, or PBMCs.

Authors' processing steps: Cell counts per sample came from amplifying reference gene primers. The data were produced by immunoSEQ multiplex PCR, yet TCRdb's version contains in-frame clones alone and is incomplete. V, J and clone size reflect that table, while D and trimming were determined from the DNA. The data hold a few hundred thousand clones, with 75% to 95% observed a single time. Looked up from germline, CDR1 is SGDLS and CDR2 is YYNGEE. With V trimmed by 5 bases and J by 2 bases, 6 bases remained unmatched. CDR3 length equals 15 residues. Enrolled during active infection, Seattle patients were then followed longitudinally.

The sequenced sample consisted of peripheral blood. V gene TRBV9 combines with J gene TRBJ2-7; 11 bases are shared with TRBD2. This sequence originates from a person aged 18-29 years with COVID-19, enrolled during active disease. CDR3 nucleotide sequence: TGTGCCAGCAGTCGAATAGCGGGAGGGGCCTACGAGCAGTACTTC. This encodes CASSRIAGGAYEQYF.